One sample yielded the 11 T cell receptor beta chains listed below, sequenced in a study of T cell responses to AZD1222 COVID-19 vaccine. Here immunoSEQ multiplex PCR was the method, and the copy in TCRdb shows in-frame clones only, minus some. This sample carries fewer than 140,000 clones, roughly nine tenths of them seen once, and the ten largest clones take approximately 5%. The material was peripheral blood, obtained on day 0 of AZD1222 vaccination. The receptors shown here come from an adult in good health.

This clone has a single count. V gene TRBV18 combines with J gene TRBJ1-1; unclear D gene. The CDR3 contains 13 residues. V lost 0 bases to trimming and J lost 2 bases, with 4 bases between them. From germline, CDR1 is KGHSH and CDR2 LQKENI. The DNA for the CDR3 is TGTGCCAGCTCACCACCAAAAAACACTGAAGCTTTCTTT. Its translation: CASSPPKNTEAFF.

The rearrangement links TRBV24-1 to TRBJ2-1; the match to TRBD1 covers 10 bases. Germline values: CDR1 KGHDR, CDR2 SFDVKD. The CDR3 runs 12 residues. V shed 9 bases and J 8 bases; nucleotides not matched to a gene: 3. This CDR3 reads CATGQGVYEQFF. CDR3 in DNA: TGTGCCACCGGACAGGGGGTCTATGAGCAGTTCTTC.

CDR3 residues: CASSFSLGGAGANVLTF. In DNA form, the CDR3 reads TGTGCCAGCAGCTTCTCGCTGGGGGGCGCTGGGGCCAACGTCCTGACTTTC. The V call is TRBV7-2, the J call TRBJ2-6; D may correspond to TRBD1 or TRBD2 (6 bases each). The germline V gene has CDR1 SGHTA and CDR2 FQGNSA. V was shortened by 3 bases and J by 2 bases, with 14 bases between the two germline ends. CDR3 size: 17 residues.

The count of this clone is one. The CDR3 loop reads CASSLAGIEKLFF. The CDR3 bases are TGTGCCAGCAGCTTGGCCGGGATTGAAAAACTGTTTTTT. The chain carries TRBV5-4 and TRBJ1-4, with no clear D. The CDR3 totals 13 residues. With 0 bases removed from V and 7 bases from J, the gap between germline ends came to 7 bases. CDR1 is SGHNT and CDR2 is YYREEE in the germline V gene (reference sequence).

This clone appeared a few times. J is TRBJ1-3 and V is TRBV7-8; D is perhaps TRBD1 (5 bases). V lost 1 base, J lost 4 bases, and 11 bases lay in between. The CDR3 runs to 15 residues. Germline V gene data show CDR1 as SGHVS and CDR2 as FQNEAQ. CDR3 loop: CASSLGGTYGNTIYF. CDR3 DNA sequence: TGTGCCAGCAGCTTAGGAGGGACGTACGGAAACACCATATATTTT.

The genes are TRBV6-5 and TRBJ1-1; no definite D call. The V end was cut by 0 bases, the J end by 0 bases, with 8 bases between. Germline V gives CDR1 MNHEY, CDR2 SVGAGI. The CDR3 is 15 residues long. CDR3 protein: CASSYSTAVNTEAFF. In DNA, the CDR3 is TGTGCCAGCAGTTACTCGACGGCGGTGAACACTGAAGCTTTCTTT.

This chain joins TRBV21-1 and TRBJ1-4; no check of the table's D call, TRBD1, against the DNA was made. TRBV21-1 constitutes a pseudogene. The CDR3 totals 15 residues. CDR3 protein: CASSNQGQGERELFF. In DNA, the CDR3 is TGTGCCAGCAGCAACCAGGGACAGGGCGAAAGGGAACTGTTTTTT.

The V and J genes are TRBV10-3 and TRBJ2-3; TRBD2 is a possible D gene (5 bases). V was cut by 6 bases and J by 6 bases, with 19 bases left in between. Per germline, CDR1 ENHRY and CDR2 SYGVKD. The CDR3 runs 15 residues. In nucleotides, the CDR3 is TGTGCCATCAGATCGGGAAGCTCTTCCATGGATACGCAGTATTTT. Protein product: CAIRSGSSSMDTQYF.

V gene TRBV10-3 combines with J gene TRBJ2-4; D remains ambiguous. CDR1 is ENHRY, CDR2 SYGVKD, per germline. The CDR3 runs to 12 residues. V was trimmed by 0 bases and J by 12 bases, leaving 9 bases between them. In nucleotides, the CDR3 is TGTGCCATCAGTGAGTCGGATGTGGGTCAGTACTTC. Protein product: CAISESDVGQYF.

The CDR3 is CAISDSGTKPLEQFF. Written as DNA, the CDR3 is TGTGCCATCAGTGATAGCGGGACCAAACCTCTTGAGCAGTTCTTC. This chain joins TRBV10-3 and TRBJ2-1, with TRBD2 identical over 8 bases. V trimming: 3 bases; J trimming: 9 bases; junction bases outside the gene matches: 10. This CDR3 has 15 amino acids. Germline assignment: CDR1 ENHRY and CDR2 SYGVKD.

In this sample, this clone turned up a few times. This rearrangement joins TRBV2 to TRBJ2-7; a weak D match, TRBD1 (6 bases). Trimming pared 6 bases from V and 0 bases from J, leaving 12 bases between. Germline V gives CDR1 SNHLY, CDR2 FYNNEI. The CDR3 consists of 14 residues. In nucleotides, the CDR3 is TGTGCCAGCAGCGTACAGGGAAGCTCCTACGAGCAGTACTTC. Its translation is CASSVQGSSYEQYF.